These 11 T cell receptor beta chains were all obtained from the same sample, sequenced in a study of CD8+ T cells in alopecia areata. As for treatment: oral pan-JAK inhibitor, 5-10 mg twice daily. Extracted RNA was reverse transcribed, and the resulting cDNA served as sequencing template. Assay used: immunoSEQ multiplex PCR; TCRdb lists only in-frame clones, some missing. The table records fewer than 250,000 clones, 64% of them present only once. The specimen comprised CD4+ T cells sorted from blood, sampled around week 50, from a patient treated with tofacitinib. These receptors were collected from a human donor with alopecia areata.

This clone was observed a handful of times. The chain combines TRBV2 with TRBJ2-1; no reliable D call. The CDR3 runs to 12 residues. Trimming shortened V by 6 bases and J by 4 bases, and 7 bases separated the two germline ends. Germline CDR1 is SNHLY and CDR2 is FYNNEI. The CDR3 DNA is TGTGCCAGCAGGGACGGGTACAATGAGCAGTTCTTC. Translation gives CASRDGYNEQFF.

The gene calls are TRBV29-1 and TRBJ2-7, with no clear D. The germline V gene has CDR1 SQVTM and CDR2 ANQGSEA. The CDR3 is made up of 11 amino acids. Trimming took off 6 bases at V and 2 bases at J, with 8 bases between the two ends. The CDR3 nucleotides are TGCAGCGTCGGCAAGACCTACGAGCAGTACTTC. Translating it yields CSVGKTYEQYF.

The chain recombines TRBV7-2 with TRBJ2-6; no reliable D call. Germline CDR1 SGHTA, CDR2 FQGNSA. The germline V and J ends were trimmed by 7 bases and 7 bases, with 11 bases remaining between them. The CDR3 spans 13 residues. The DNA for the CDR3 is TGTGCCAGCACCCCAGATGCAGCCAACGTCCTGACTTTC. Protein product: CASTPDAANVLTF. Variable domain in full (rest from reference TRBV7-2 and TRBJ2-6): GAGVSQSPSNKVTEKGKDVELRCDPISGHTALYWYRQSLGQGLEFLIYFQGNSAPDKSGLPSDRFSAERTGGSVSTLTIQRTQQEDSAVYLCASTPDAANVLTFGAGSRLTVL.

This clone was recorded at least ten times. This chain uses TRBV5-1 with TRBJ2-3; TRBD1 or TRBD2 may be the D gene (5 bases each). Trimming shortened V by 3 bases and J by 6 bases, and 14 bases separated the two germline ends. CDR3 size: 14 residues. Looked up from germline, CDR1 is SGHRS and CDR2 is YFSETQ. The CDR3 bases are TGCGCCAGCAGCTCGGGACCGGCGATGGATACGCAGTATTTT. Translation gives CASSSGPAMDTQYF. Drawing the rest from reference TRBV5-1 and TRBJ2-3, the complete variable domain is KAGVTQTPRYLIKTRGQQVTLSCSPISGHRSVSWYQQTPGQGLQFLFEYFSETQRNKGNFPGRFSGRQFSNSRSEMNVSTLELGDSALYLCASSSGPAMDTQYFGPGTRLTVL.

This clone was picked up a small number of times. The CDR3 DNA reads TGCAGCGTTGACAACCCCCCAGGCCCGCAGTATTTT. This encodes CSVDNPPGPQYF. V is TRBV29-1 and J is TRBJ2-3; D gene unclear. Trimming removed 3 bases at V and 10 bases at J, with 14 bases between. The CDR3 totals 12 residues. Germline CDR1 reads SQVTM; CDR2 reads ANQGSEA.

This clone was found a few times. J is TRBJ1-1 and V is TRBV29-1, with 7 bases matching TRBD1. The CDR3 has 13 amino acids. V shed 6 bases and J 3 bases; nucleotides not matched to a gene: 7. Germline V CDR1 and CDR2: SQVTM, ANQGSEA. The DNA for the CDR3 is TGCAGCGTAGAACAGGGGAGTTACACTGAAGCTTTCTTT. Translating it yields CSVEQGSYTEAFF.

This clone was seen a handful of times. The V gene is TRBV13, the J gene TRBJ2-7, with 12 bases that match TRBD2. J gave up 3 bases and V 5 bases, and 8 bases lay outside the gene matches. This CDR3 contains 16 residues. Looked up from germline, CDR1 is PRHDT and CDR2 is FYEKMQ (reference sequence). The CDR3 coding sequence is TGTGCCAGCAGCCACCGAGGACTAGCGGGGAACTACGAGCAGTACTTC. The encoded protein is CASSHRGLAGNYEQYF. The whole variable domain, remainder taken from reference TRBV13 and TRBJ2-7, is AAGVIQSPRHLIKEKRETATLKCYPIPRHDTVYWYQQGPGQDPQFLISFYEKMQSDKGSIPDRFSAQQFSDYHSELNMSSLELGDSALYFCASSHRGLAGNYEQYFGPGTRLTVT.

This clone was seen a few times. This chain connects TRBV14 to TRBJ1-6; possibly TRBD1 for D (6 bases). Germline V gene lookup returns CDR1 SGHDN and CDR2 FVKESK. The V gene lost 3 bases and the J gene lost 0 bases, with 6 bases spanning the gap. The CDR3 is 15 residues long. The CDR3, as DNA: TGTGCCAGCAGCCACAGGGGCTCCTATAATTCACCCCTCCACTTT. Translating gives CASSHRGSYNSPLHF. Full variable domain (outside the CDR3, taken from reference TRBV14 and TRBJ1-6): EAGVTQFPSHSVIEKGQTVTLRCDPISGHDNLYWYRRVMGKEIKFLLHFVKESKQDESGMPNNRFLAERTGGTYSTLKVQPAELEDSGVYFCASSHRGSYNSPLHFGNGTRLTVT.

The chain joins TRBV30 to TRBJ1-6; TRBD1 matches at 10 bases. Per the germline V gene, CDR1 is GTSNPN and CDR2 is SVGIG (reference sequence). The CDR3 is 13 residues long. With 6 bases clipped from V and 10 bases from J, the junction kept 6 bases outside the gene matches. This chain's CDR3 is CACSGQGKSPLHF. The CDR3, as DNA: TGTGCCTGCTCGGGACAGGGGAAATCACCCCTCCACTTT.

This sequence joins TRBV4-1 and TRBJ1-2, with D hard to call. The ends were cut back, 0 bases at V and 8 bases at J, with 4 bases in the middle. Germline V gene lookup returns CDR1 MGHRA and CDR2 YSYEKL. The CDR3 loop spans 11 amino acids. CDR3 DNA: TGCGCCAGCAGCCAAGATAGAGGCTACACCTTC. It codes for CASSQDRGYTF.

This clone was detected a few times. V gene TRBV6-6 combines with J gene TRBJ1-2, with D unclear. Germline V gives CDR1 MNHNY, CDR2 SVGAGI (reference sequence). The length of the CDR3 is 13 residues. V lost 6 bases, J lost 1 base, and 9 bases lay in between. The DNA for the CDR3 is TGTGCCAGCAGATCCACAGTTAACTATGGCTACACCTTC. Its protein product is CASRSTVNYGYTF.